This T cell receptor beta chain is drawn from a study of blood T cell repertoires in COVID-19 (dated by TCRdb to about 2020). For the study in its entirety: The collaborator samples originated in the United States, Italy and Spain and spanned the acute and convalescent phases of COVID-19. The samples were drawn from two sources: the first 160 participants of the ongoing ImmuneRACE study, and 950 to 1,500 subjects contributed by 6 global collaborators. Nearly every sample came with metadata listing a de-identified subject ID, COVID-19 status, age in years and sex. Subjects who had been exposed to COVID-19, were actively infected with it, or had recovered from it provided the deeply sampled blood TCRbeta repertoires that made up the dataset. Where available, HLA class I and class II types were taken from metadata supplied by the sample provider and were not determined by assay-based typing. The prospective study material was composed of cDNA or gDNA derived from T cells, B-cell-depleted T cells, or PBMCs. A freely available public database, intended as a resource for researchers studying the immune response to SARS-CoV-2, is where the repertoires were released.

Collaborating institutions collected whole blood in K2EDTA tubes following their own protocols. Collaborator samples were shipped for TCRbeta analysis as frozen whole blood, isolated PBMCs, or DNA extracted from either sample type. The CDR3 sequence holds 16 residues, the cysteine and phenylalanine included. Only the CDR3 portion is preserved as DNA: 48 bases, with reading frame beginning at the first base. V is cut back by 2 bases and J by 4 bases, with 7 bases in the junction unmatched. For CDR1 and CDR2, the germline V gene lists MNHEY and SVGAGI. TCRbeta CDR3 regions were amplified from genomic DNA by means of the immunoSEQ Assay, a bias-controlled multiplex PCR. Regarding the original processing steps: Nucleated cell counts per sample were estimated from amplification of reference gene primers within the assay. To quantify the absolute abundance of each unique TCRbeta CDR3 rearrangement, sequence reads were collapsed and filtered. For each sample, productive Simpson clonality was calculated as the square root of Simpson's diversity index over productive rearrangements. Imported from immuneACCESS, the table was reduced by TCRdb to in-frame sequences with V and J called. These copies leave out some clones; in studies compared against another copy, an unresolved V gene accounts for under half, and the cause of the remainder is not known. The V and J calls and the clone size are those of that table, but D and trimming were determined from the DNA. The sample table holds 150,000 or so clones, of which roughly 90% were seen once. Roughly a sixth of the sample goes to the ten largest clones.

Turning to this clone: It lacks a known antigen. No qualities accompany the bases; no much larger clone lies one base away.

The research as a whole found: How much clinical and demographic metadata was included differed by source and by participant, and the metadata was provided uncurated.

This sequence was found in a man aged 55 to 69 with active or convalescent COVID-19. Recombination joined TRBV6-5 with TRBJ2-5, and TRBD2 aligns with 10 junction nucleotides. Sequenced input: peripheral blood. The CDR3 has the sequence CASSYALAGGRETQYF. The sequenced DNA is TGTGCCAGCAGTTACGCGTTAGCGGGGGGCCGAGAGACCCAGTACTTC.